This is a list of T cell receptor beta chains from one sample in a study of T-cell memory formation after mild COVID-19. TCRdb re-called the 5' RACE reads with MiXCR, one entry per CDR3 protein. The repertoire holds approximately 500,000 distinct CDR3 sequences, with 20% to 25% as singletons. Sequenced material: PBMCs or a T cell subset sorted from them (not recorded which). The receptors were gathered from an adult woman who had mild COVID-19 (a few samples of this study predate the infection). Cell type and time point are not known. Each CDR3 is given with its conserved first and last residue. D genes are given only for firm matches. Only part of the rows carry a size: once, few, many, or a class if the clone is expanded.

NA,TRBD1,TRBJ2-7,TRBV6-2/TRBV6-3,CASSYSLGQAPGEQYF,TGTGCCAGCAGTTACTCTCTGGGACAGGCCCCGGGGGAGCAGTACTTC
NA,NA,TRBJ2-1,TRBV15,CATSRLGQGIYNEQFF,TGTGCCACCAGCAGATTAGGGCAGGGAATATACAATGAGCAGTTCTTC
many,TRBD2,TRBJ2-5,TRBV5-6,CASSFFAGGQETQYF,TGTGCCAGCAGCTTTTTTGCGGGGGGCCAAGAGACCCAGTACTTC
NA,NA,TRBJ2-1,TRBV12-3/TRBV12-4,CASSRGFPNEQFF,TGTGCCAGCAGTCGGGGGTTCCCCAATGAGCAGTTCTTC
NA,TRBD1,TRBJ1-3,TRBV7-2,CASSEFGTGPGNTIYF,TGTGCCAGCAGCGAGTTCGGGACAGGGCCTGGAAACACCATATATTTT
few,NA,TRBJ2-7,TRBV10-3,CALRDGVGDEQYF,TGTGCCCTCCGGGACGGGGTGGGGGACGAGCAGTACTTC
many,NA,TRBJ1-5,TRBV27,CASRTGGQPQHF,TGTGCCAGCAGGACAGGTGGTCAGCCCCAGCATTTT
few,NA,TRBJ2-7,TRBV27,CASSLRESGYEQYF,TGTGCCAGCAGTCTCAGGGAGTCGGGCTACGAGCAGTACTTC
NA,TRBD1,TRBJ2-7,TRBV5-1,CASSRDRGSSYEQYF,TGCGCCAGCAGCAGGGACAGGGGGAGCTCCTACGAGCAGTACTTC
NA,TRBD1,TRBJ1-1,TRBV29-1,CSVTTGGRTEAFF,TGCAGCGTTACCACAGGGGGCCGGACTGAAGCTTTCTTT
NA,NA,TRBJ2-3,TRBV24-1,CATSDPLGPDYTDTQYF,TGTGCCACCAGTGATCCTCTTGGTCCCGACTACACAGATACGCAGTATTTT
many,TRBD2,TRBJ2-7,TRBV7-2,CASSPGLAAYEQYF,TGTGCCAGCAGCCCGGGACTAGCGGCGTACGAGCAGTACTTC
few,NA,TRBJ1-5,TRBV12-3/TRBV12-4,CASSLRQALQPQHF,TGTGCCAGCAGTCTACGACAGGCCCTTCAGCCCCAGCATTTT
once,TRBD2,TRBJ2-3,TRBV6-5,CASRRAGGKSDTQYF,TGTGCCAGCAGAAGAGCGGGAGGAAAGTCAGATACGCAGTATTTT
NA,NA,TRBJ1-2,TRBV27,CASSFSRGDFNYGYTF,TGTGCCAGCAGTTTTAGTAGGGGAGATTTTAACTATGGCTACACCTTC
few,NA,TRBJ2-7,TRBV9,CASSVDATLGEQYF,TGTGCCAGCAGCGTAGACGCCACCCTCGGCGAGCAGTACTTC
few,TRBD2,TRBJ2-7,TRBV7-2,CASSLGASGIYEQYF,TGTGCCAGCAGCTTAGGTGCTAGCGGGATTTACGAGCAGTACTTC
NA,TRBD1,TRBJ2-7,TRBV6-1,CASSLGTGVREQYF,TGTGCCAGCAGTTTAGGGACAGGGGTTCGCGAGCAGTACTTC
NA,NA,TRBJ1-1,TRBV5-1,CASSSLMGNTEAFF,TGCGCCAGCAGCTCCCTCATGGGAAACACTGAAGCTTTCTTT
NA,TRBD2,TRBJ2-3,TRBV7-9,CASSPTAGPSTDTQYF,TGTGCCAGCAGCCCTACAGCGGGGCCGAGCACAGATACGCAGTATTTT
NA,NA,TRBJ2-7,TRBV5-1,CASSLSGTTYEQYF,TGCGCCAGCAGCTTGTCCGGGACAACCTACGAGCAGTACTTC
few,NA,TRBJ2-2,TRBV12-3/TRBV12-4,CASSWEPEGTGELFF,TGTGCCAGCAGTTGGGAACCCGAGGGAACCGGGGAGCTGTTTTTT
NA,TRBD1,TRBJ1-1,TRBV5-4,CASSSGTGRDTEAFF,TGTGCCAGCAGCTCGGGGACAGGGCGGGACACTGAAGCTTTCTTT
NA,NA,TRBJ1-2,TRBV5-1,CASSLRMGGGYGYTF,TGCGCCAGCAGCCTACGAATGGGAGGGGGGTATGGCTACACCTTC
NA,TRBD1,TRBJ1-6,TRBV7-2,CASSPVGQGNSPLHF,TGTGCCAGCAGCCCTGTGGGACAGGGTAATTCACCCCTCCACTTT
few,NA,TRBJ1-1,TRBV29-1,CSVEGLNTEAFF,TGCAGCGTTGAAGGTCTGAACACTGAAGCTTTCTTT
NA,NA,TRBJ2-3,TRBV7-6,CASSFYSPRDTQYF,TGTGCCAGCAGCTTTTATAGCCCCAGGGATACGCAGTATTTT
NA,NA,TRBJ2-2,TRBV5-1,CASMNRENTGELFF,TGCGCCAGCATGAACAGAGAGAACACCGGGGAGCTGTTTTTT
NA,TRBD1,TRBJ1-2,TRBV12-3/TRBV12-4,CASRDGTGGNYGYTF,TGTGCCAGCAGGGATGGGACAGGAGGTAACTATGGCTACACCTTC
NA,TRBD2,TRBJ2-7,TRBV20-1,CSASPTSGGNYEQYF,TGCAGTGCTAGTCCTACTAGCGGGGGGAACTACGAGCAGTACTTC
many,NA,TRBJ2-3,TRBV7-2,CASSFGPSTDTQYF,TGTGCCAGCAGCTTTGGACCTTCCACAGATACGCAGTATTTT
few,NA,TRBJ2-2,TRBV4-1,CASSQQQGVTGELFF,TGCGCCAGCAGCCAACAACAGGGAGTAACCGGGGAGCTGTTTTTT
NA,NA,TRBJ2-4,TRBV12-3/TRBV12-4,CASSLSYGETWDIQYF,TGTGCCAGCAGTTTAAGTTACGGGGAGACATGGGACATTCAGTACTTC
few,TRBD2,TRBJ2-5,TRBV12-3/TRBV12-4,CASSLEGTSSVETQYF,TGTGCCAGCAGTTTAGAGGGGACTAGCTCCGTAGAGACCCAGTACTTC
NA,NA,TRBJ2-2,TRBV9,CASSVDGAGVKAGELFF,TGTGCCAGCAGCGTAGATGGGGCAGGGGTAAAGGCCGGGGAGCTGTTTTTT
NA,NA,TRBJ2-1,TRBV7-9,CASSLDFTPSNEQFF,TGTGCCAGCAGCTTGGACTTTACCCCCTCCAATGAGCAGTTCTTC
few,TRBD2,TRBJ2-1,TRBV6-4,CASSDSGGPIVNEQFF,TGTGCCAGCAGTGACTCGGGAGGGCCAATAGTCAATGAGCAGTTCTTC
few,NA,TRBJ2-2,TRBV9,CASSVGTSNTGELFF,TGTGCCAGCAGCGTAGGGACATCGAACACCGGGGAGCTGTTTTTT
NA,TRBD2,TRBJ2-7,TRBV15,CATSSLADSYEQYF,TGTGCCACCAGCAGTCTAGCGGACTCCTACGAGCAGTACTTC
NA,TRBD1,TRBJ1-2,TRBV6-5,CASRAGQGHGYTF,TGTGCCAGCAGGGCCGGACAGGGCCATGGCTACACCTTC
NA,TRBD1,TRBJ2-2,TRBV6-6,CASSHDRGVGELFF,TGTGCCAGCAGCCATGACAGGGGGGTCGGGGAGCTGTTTTTT
many,NA,TRBJ2-1,TRBV20-1,CSARRRDNEQFF,TGCAGTGCTCGGAGGAGGGACAATGAGCAGTTCTTC
NA,TRBD2,TRBJ2-3,TRBV29-1,CSVAASGRARWGTDTQYF,TGCAGCGTTGCGGCTAGCGGGAGGGCCCGGTGGGGCACAGATACGCAGTATTTT
NA,TRBD1,TRBJ2-3,TRBV10-3,CAIRLDRGTGTDTQYF,TGTGCCATCAGGTTGGACAGGGGGACAGGCACAGATACGCAGTATTTT
NA,TRBD1,TRBJ1-3,TRBV5-6,CASSWTGDGNTIYF,TGTGCCAGCAGCTGGACAGGGGATGGAAACACCATATATTTT
NA,NA,TRBJ1-2,TRBV6-2/TRBV6-3,CASSYRSGGYGYTF,TGTGCCAGCAGTTACCGCTCGGGGGGATATGGCTACACCTTC